What follows are 28 T cell receptor beta chains derived from one specimen sequenced in a study of a mutant IDH1 vaccine in newly diagnosed glioma. Their target antigens are unknown. Time point described: week 35, safety follow-up. Doses comprised 300 ug of mutant IDH1 20-mer peptide each, plus topical imiquimod. Data came from immunoSEQ multiplex PCR; TCRdb stores just in-frame clones and leaves some out. The sample has some 42,000 clones, around 83% seen once; the top ten hold 4% to 5.5%. This specimen consisted of PBMCs, obtained from a glioma patient whose treatment included an IDH1 peptide vaccine. These receptors came from a woman in her 50s with glioma.

This rearrangement joins TRBV30 to TRBJ1-5; D not resolved. This CDR3 is 14 amino acids long. The V gene lost 0 bases and the J gene lost 7 bases, with 13 bases spanning the gap. Germline assignment: CDR1 GTSNPN and CDR2 SVGIG (reference sequence). The CDR3 bases are TGTGCCTGGAGTGTAACGTTAAGCGGGCAGCCCCAGCATTTT. Amino acids: CAWSVTLSGQPQHF.

This clone occurred once. The chain is built from TRBV9 and TRBJ1-2; D remains unclear. The V end was cut by 0 bases, the J end by 2 bases, with 11 bases between. Germline V gives CDR1 SGDLS, CDR2 YYNGEE. The CDR3 is made up of 15 amino acids. CDR3 DNA sequence: TGTGCCAGCAGCGTAGTGGGCAACTTAAACTATGGCTACACCTTC. This translates into CASSVVGNLNYGYTF.

V is TRBV7-2 and J is TRBJ2-1, with 8 bases that match TRBD2. J gave up 5 bases and V 5 bases, and 11 bases lay outside the gene matches. The CDR3 is 16 residues long. From germline, CDR1 is SGHTA and CDR2 FQGNSA. The CDR3 sequence is CASSRSVLAEHNEQFF. The DNA for the CDR3 is TGTGCCAGCAGCCGGAGCGTACTAGCGGAGCACAATGAGCAGTTCTTC.

This clone was detected once. This rearrangement joins TRBV7-3 to TRBJ2-5, with D possibly TRBD1 on 5 matching bases. V lost 4 bases and J lost 3, with 12 bases in between. The CDR3 covers 14 residues. CDR1 is SGHTA, CDR2 FQGTGA, per germline. The CDR3 is CASSSFRQKETQYF. The DNA of the CDR3 is TGTGCCAGCAGCTCCTTCCGACAGAAAGAGACCCAGTACTTC.

The V call is TRBV27, the J call TRBJ1-1; D is undetermined. V was clipped by 0 bases and J by 3 bases, with 11 bases between them. This CDR3 spans 15 amino acids. Germline V gene sequence: CDR1 MNHEY, CDR2 SMNVEV (reference sequence). The CDR3 loop is CASSLSLPEYTEAFF. The CDR3 nucleotides are TGTGCCAGCAGTTTATCGCTTCCTGAGTACACTGAAGCTTTCTTT.

The chain combines TRBV19 with TRBJ1-2, with a weak D call TRBD1 (6 bases). Germline V gene sequence: CDR1 LNHDA, CDR2 SQIVND (reference sequence). Trimming left V 1 base short and J 3 bases short, with 12 bases between. This CDR3 has 15 amino acids. The CDR3 spells CASSIVGGPYYGYTF. The DNA of the CDR3 is TGTGCCAGTAGTATAGTCGGGGGGCCCTACTATGGCTACACCTTC. The complete variable domain, with remaining parts taken from reference TRBV19 and TRBJ1-2, reads DGGITQSPKYLFRKEGQNVTLSCEQNLNHDAMYWYRQDPGQGLRLIYYSQIVNDFQKGDIAEGYSVSREKKESFPLTVTSAQKNPTAFYLCASSIVGGPYYGYTFGSGTRLTVV.

This clone was seen just once. The chain carries TRBV19 and TRBJ1-6, with 7 bases that match TRBD1. The CDR3 is 16 residues long. Per the germline V gene, CDR1 is LNHDA and CDR2 is SQIVND (reference sequence). Unmatched junction bases numbered 11, after V lost 4 bases and J lost 8 bases. The CDR3 reads CASSTPTGLWDSPLHF. CDR3 DNA sequence: TGTGCCAGTAGTACCCCGACAGGGTTATGGGATTCACCCCTCCACTTT.

The J gene is TRBJ1-1, the V gene TRBV6-1; D is uncertain. From germline, CDR1 is MNHNS and CDR2 SASEGT. The ends were cut back, 2 bases at V and 8 bases at J, with 12 bases in the middle. The CDR3 spans 13 residues. CDR3 in DNA: TGTGCCAGCAGTGAAATCGTAACAGCGGAAGCTTTCTTT. This codes for CASSEIVTAEAFF.

The chain has TRBV29-1 and TRBJ2-1; D possibly corresponds to TRBD1 (6 bases). Trimming pared 3 bases from V and 4 bases from J, leaving 7 bases between. Germline CDR1 SQVTM, CDR2 ANQGSEA. The CDR3 is 12 residues long. DNA for the CDR3: TGCAGCGTTGAGACAGGTTACAATGAGCAGTTCTTC. Translated: CSVETGYNEQFF.

The chain has TRBV5-6 and TRBJ2-2, with D uncertain. Trimming took 2 bases from V and 7 from J, leaving 18 bases between them. Germline V gives CDR1 SGHDT, CDR2 YYEEEE. The CDR3 is 16 amino acids. The CDR3 loop reads CASSLFPQGPSGELFF. The CDR3, as DNA: TGTGCCAGCAGCTTATTCCCCCAAGGGCCCAGCGGGGAGCTGTTTTTT.

The chain links TRBV6-5 to TRBJ2-3; TRBD1 agrees at 10 bases. Germline trimming cut 2 bases from V and 3 bases from J; bases unmatched to any gene: 2. The CDR3 totals 15 residues. CDR1 MNHEY and CDR2 SVGAGI come from the germline V gene. The DNA for the CDR3 is TGTGCCAGCAGTTACGGGGACAGGGGAACAGATACGCAGTATTTT. Translating gives CASSYGDRGTDTQYF.

The CDR3 DNA follows: TGTGCCAGCAGCGCGTTTACAGGGGGCTCTGGAAACACCATATATTTT. As protein: CASSAFTGGSGNTIYF. The V call is TRBV7-2, the J call TRBJ1-3, with 8 bases matching TRBD1. CDR1 is SGHTA and CDR2 is FQGNSA in the germline V gene. The ends lost 5 bases at V and 0 bases at J; junction bases unmatched: 6. The length of the CDR3 is 16 residues.

The chain couples TRBV14 to TRBJ1-3; D remains ambiguous. The CDR3 has 14 amino acids. Trimming cost V 1 base and J 0 bases, with 4 bases left between them. Germline values: CDR1 SGHDN, CDR2 FVKESK. CDR3 in amino acids: CASSQGYSGNTIYF. CDR3 sequence (DNA): TGTGCCAGCAGCCAAGGTTACTCTGGAAACACCATATATTTT.

The chain is built from TRBV18 and TRBJ1-1; TRBD1 is a possible D gene (6 bases). The CDR3 length is 13 residues. The V gene's germline CDR1 is KGHSH and CDR2 LQKENI. Trimming removed 3 bases from V and 6 bases from J, with 11 bases in between. The CDR3 loop is CASSPGQEAEAFF. The CDR3 region has the DNA TGTGCCAGCTCACCGGGACAAGAGGCTGAAGCTTTCTTT. The full variable domain, rest sourced from reference TRBV18 and TRBJ1-1, is NAGVMQNPRHLVRRRGQEARLRCSPMKGHSHVYWYRQLPEEGLKFMVYLQKENIIDESGMPKERFSAEFPKEGPSILRIQQVVRGDSAAYFCASSPGQEAEAFFGQGTRLTVV.

V usage is TRBV11-2 and J usage is TRBJ2-7; unclear D gene. Germline V lookup: CDR1 SGHAT, CDR2 FQNNGV. Between the trimmed V and J ends, which lost 1 base and 4 bases, there was a span of 11 bases. This CDR3 is 14 amino acids long. The chain's CDR3 is CASSLGRSKYEQYF. The CDR3 coding sequence is TGTGCCAGCAGCTTAGGACGGAGTAAGTACGAGCAGTACTTC.

The chain recombines TRBV6-1 with TRBJ2-3; D is ambiguous. Germline-derived CDR1 and CDR2 are MNHNS and SASEGT. The CDR3 consists of 16 residues. The V end lost 2 bases, the J end lost 0 bases, and 12 bases lay between the germline ends. This CDR3 is CASSELAHGSTDTQYF. As DNA, the CDR3 is TGTGCCAGCAGTGAACTCGCTCACGGCAGCACAGATACGCAGTATTTT.

The rearrangement links TRBV27 to TRBJ2-7; D is unclear. V shed 3 bases and J shed 2 bases, with 11 bases lying between them. This CDR3 has 14 amino acids. Germline V gene data show CDR1 as MNHEY and CDR2 as SMNVEV (reference sequence). In DNA form, the CDR3 reads TGTGCCAGCAGTTTGGCAGCGTGGGCCTACGAGCAGTACTTC. This codes for CASSLAAWAYEQYF.

This chain connects TRBV4-3 to TRBJ1-3; 8 nucleotides align to TRBD1. Germline loops: CDR1 LGHNA, CDR2 YSLEER. V dropped 0 bases and J dropped 1; count of bases not matched to a gene: 8. This CDR3 has 18 amino acids. The CDR3 DNA reads TGCGCCAGCAGCCAAGACCCCCAGGGGGCAGAGTCTGGAAACACCATATATTTT. Its protein product is CASSQDPQGAESGNTIYF.

This chain connects TRBV6-5 to TRBJ2-3; tentative D call: TRBD1 (5 bases). The length of the CDR3 is 15 residues. Germline V CDR1 and CDR2: MNHEY, SVGAGI. The V end was cut by 5 bases, the J end by 1 base, with 13 bases between. DNA of the CDR3: TGTGCCAGCAGTCGAAGGGGTGCGCGCACAGATACGCAGTATTTT. Translating gives CASSRRGARTDTQYF.

V usage is TRBV18 and J usage is TRBJ1-1; perhaps TRBD1 as D (6 bases). The germline CDR1 and CDR2 sequences are KGHSH and LQKENI. Trimming cost V 3 bases and J 3 bases, with 8 bases left between them. This CDR3 has 13 residues. CDR3 nucleotide sequence: TGTGCCAGCTCACCGAACAGGGACACTGAAGCTTTCTTT. Protein sequence: CASSPNRDTEAFF.

The chain couples TRBV2 to TRBJ1-1; no clear D gene. The CDR3 loop spans 9 amino acids. Germline-derived CDR1 and CDR2 are SNHLY and FYNNEI. V was pared by 8 bases and J by 3 bases, with 1 base between. CDR3 sequence: CASDTEAFF. For the CDR3, the DNA is TGTGCCAGCGACACTGAAGCTTTCTTT. Drawing the rest from reference TRBV2 and TRBJ1-1, the complete variable domain is EPEVTQTPSHQVTQMGQEVILRCVPISNHLYFYWYRQILGQKVEFLVSFYNNEISEKSEIFDDQFSVERPDGSNFTLKIRSTKLEDSAMYFCASDTEAFFGQGTRLTVV.

The rearrangement joins TRBV2 to TRBJ1-5; D perhaps matches TRBD1 (5 bases). V lost 5 bases and J 4 bases, leaving 15 bases between the germline ends. The CDR3 is 15 amino acids. The germline V gene has CDR1 SNHLY and CDR2 FYNNEI. CDR3 sequence: CASSTDGALNQPQHF. In nucleotides, the CDR3 is TGTGCCAGCAGTACTGATGGGGCACTGAATCAGCCCCAGCATTTT.

This rearrangement joins TRBV6-5 to TRBJ2-2; the match to TRBD2 covers 12 bases. The CDR3 extends over 16 amino acids. Germline CDR1 MNHEY, CDR2 SVGAGI. V shed 4 bases and J 7 bases; nucleotides not matched to a gene: 7. Written as DNA, the CDR3 is TGTGCCAGCAGTTTAGGACTAGCGGGGATGGTCGGGGAGCTGTTTTTT. Translating it yields CASSLGLAGMVGELFF.

The genes are TRBV5-4 and TRBJ2-5; 7 bases are a match to TRBD2. The CDR3 is 15 amino acids. Per the germline V gene, CDR1 is SGHNT and CDR2 is YYREEE (reference sequence). The V gene end was trimmed by 4 bases and the J gene end by 1 base; junction bases not matched to a gene: 7. The CDR3 protein is CASSGSSGAQETQYF. The CDR3 nucleotides read TGTGCCAGCAGCGGCTCAAGCGGGGCCCAAGAGACCCAGTACTTC.

This clone was seen just once. V and J are TRBV10-3 and TRBJ1-5; D gene unclear. The CDR3 is 12 residues long. The germline CDR1 and CDR2 sequences are ENHRY and SYGVKD. V lost 8 bases, J lost 7 bases, and 12 bases lay in between. Here the CDR3 reads CAIGELKQPQHF. CDR3 sequence (DNA): TGTGCCATCGGCGAGTTGAAACAGCCCCAGCATTTT.

The V and J genes are TRBV7-9 and TRBJ2-7; unclear D gene. From germline, CDR1 is SEHNR and CDR2 FQNEAQ (reference sequence). Trimming removed 8 bases at V and 1 base at J, with 15 bases between. CDR3 length equals 14 residues. CDR3 DNA sequence: TGTGCCAGCGCTCCTGGTGTCGGATCCTACGAGCAGTACTTC. Its protein product is CASAPGVGSYEQYF.

CDR3 in DNA: TGTGCCAGCAGTGAAGCATCAGGGAATAATTCACCCCTCCACTTT. Its protein product is CASSEASGNNSPLHF. The chain is built from TRBV2 and TRBJ1-6, with a possible D match to TRBD1 (5 bases). This CDR3 region has 15 residues. Trimming removed 0 bases at V and 5 bases at J, with 8 bases between. Germline V gene sequence: CDR1 SNHLY, CDR2 FYNNEI. Based on the CDR3 plus reference TRBV2 and TRBJ1-6, the full variable domain is EPEVTQTPSHQVTQMGQEVILRCVPISNHLYFYWYRQILGQKVEFLVSFYNNEISEKSEIFDDQFSVERPDGSNFTLKIRSTKLEDSAMYFCASSEASGNNSPLHFGNGTRLTVT.

V gene TRBV10-2 combines with J gene TRBJ1-2, with D uncertain. The CDR3 loop spans 13 amino acids. CDR1 WSHSY and CDR2 SAAADI come from the germline V gene. V lost 2 bases and J 3 bases, leaving 7 bases between the germline ends. CDR3 DNA: TGCGCCAGCAGTGAGGACGGCTACTATGGCTACACCTTC. It encodes CASSEDGYYGYTF.